This TCR beta chain appears in the sequencing data of a study of T cell responses to AZD1222 COVID-19 vaccine. Germline assignment: CDR1 SGHTA and CDR2 FQGNSA. CDR3 length equals 16 residues. J gave up 2 bases and V 4 bases, and 3 bases lay outside the gene matches. The method was immunoSEQ multiplex PCR; TCRdb's version includes in-frame clones alone and lacks a portion of them. The profile covers 160,000 or so clones, with 87% appearing a single time and approximately 9% taken by the ten largest. This receptor was taken from an adult who received the AZD1222 COVID-19 vaccine. J is TRBJ2-3 and V is TRBV7-2, with 13 bases aligning to TRBD2. Sequencing used peripheral blood, obtained 28 days after the second AZD1222 dose. CDR3 protein: CASSSGTSGATDTQYF. CDR3 nucleotides: TGTGCCAGCAGCTCCGGGACTAGCGGGGCCACAGATACGCAGTATTTT.